These 29 T cell receptor beta chains were all obtained from the same sample, sequenced in a study of cytomegalovirus exposure and HLA in healthy donors. Here immunoSEQ multiplex PCR was the method, and the copy in TCRdb shows in-frame clones only, minus some. The table lists more than 95,000 clones, roughly 93% of them singletons, with roughly 1.2% in the top ten. Sequencing was carried out using PBMCs. The receptors come from a woman between 18 and 29 years old in good health and CMV-seronegative.

The rearrangement joins TRBV28 to TRBJ2-6; D gene unclear. CDR1 and CDR2 from the germline V gene are MDHEN and SYDVKM. V lost 5 bases and J 0 bases, leaving 8 bases between the germline ends. The CDR3 loop spans 15 amino acids. CDR3 bases: TGTGCCAGCAGTCCCCAATTCTCTGGGGCCAACGTCCTGACTTTC. Its protein product is CASSPQFSGANVLTF.

This chain uses TRBV30 with TRBJ1-3; D perhaps matches TRBD1 (5 bases). Trimming took off 0 bases at V and 4 bases at J, with 16 bases between the two ends. From germline, CDR1 is GTSNPN and CDR2 SVGIG (reference sequence). The CDR3 is 16 residues long. The CDR3 reads CAWSVWGLEGGNTIYF. The CDR3 DNA sequence: TGTGCCTGGAGTGTTTGGGGACTCGAAGGGGGAAACACCATATATTTT.

The genes are TRBV29-1 and TRBJ2-1, with TRBD1 identical over 7 bases. Germline CDR1 reads SQVTM; CDR2 reads ANQGSEA. This CDR3 is 12 amino acids long. J gave up 10 bases and V 7 bases, and 10 bases lay outside the gene matches. CDR3: CSAPQGPREQFF. The CDR3, as DNA: TGCAGCGCTCCACAGGGGCCAAGGGAGCAGTTCTTC.

This clone was counted once. The chain combines TRBV6-1 with TRBJ2-5, with D perhaps matching TRBD2 (5 bases). Germline CDR1 and CDR2: MNHNS and SASEGT. V lost 6 bases, J lost 5 bases, and 16 bases lay in between. This CDR3 comprises 14 residues. CDR3 sequence: CASRKRELLETQYF. For the CDR3, the DNA is TGTGCCAGCAGAAAAAGGGAGTTGTTGGAGACCCAGTACTTC.

DNA of the CDR3: TGTGCCAGCAGCGAAACAGGGCGAGAGACCCAGTACTTC. This encodes CASSETGRETQYF. V and J are TRBV6-1 and TRBJ2-5; a possible D gene is TRBD1 (6 bases). V was cut by 6 bases and J by 4 bases, with 12 bases left in between. In germline, CDR1 is MNHNS, CDR2 SASEGT. The CDR3 runs to 13 residues.

The chain recombines TRBV5-4 with TRBJ1-5; 7 bases agree with TRBD1. The germline CDR1 and CDR2 sequences are SGHNT and YYREEE (reference sequence). V trimming: 2 bases; J trimming: 6 bases; junction bases outside the gene matches: 5. The CDR3 sequence is 14 residues long. The CDR3 protein is CASSFDRDSQPQHF. In DNA, the CDR3 is TGTGCCAGCAGCTTCGACAGGGATTCTCAGCCCCAGCATTTT.

The chain uses TRBV6-6 and TRBJ2-7; D is possibly TRBD2 (5 bases). Per germline, CDR1 MNHNY and CDR2 SVGAGI (reference sequence). This CDR3 has 13 residues. V was clipped by 5 bases and J by 6 bases, with 14 bases between them. The CDR3 spells CASSLERELEQYF. CDR3 sequence (DNA): TGTGCCAGCAGTCTGGAGAGGGAGCTCGAGCAGTACTTC.

DNA for the CDR3: TGTGCCTGGGGCAGGGGACCCACGTGGACGGATAATGAAAAACTGTTTTTT. Translation: CAWGRGPTWTDNEKLFF. This chain connects TRBV30 to TRBJ1-4; D possibly corresponds to TRBD1 (6 bases). Trimming shortened V by 5 bases and J by 4 bases, and 23 bases separated the two germline ends. CDR3 length: 17 amino acids. Germline CDR1 and CDR2: GTSNPN and SVGIG (reference sequence).

V usage is TRBV6-5 and J usage is TRBJ1-3; D may be TRBD1 (5 bases). The CDR3 runs 15 residues. The ends were cut back, 0 bases at V and 4 bases at J, with 10 bases in the middle. Germline loops: CDR1 MNHEY, CDR2 SVGAGI. The CDR3 region is CASSYSRQIGNTIYF. DNA of the CDR3: TGTGCCAGCAGTTACTCTAGACAGATAGGAAACACCATATATTTT.

V is TRBV11-2 and J is TRBJ1-4; D is possibly TRBD1 (6 bases). The CDR3 contains 15 residues. V dropped 5 bases and J dropped 7 bases, with 17 bases sitting between them. The V gene's germline CDR1 is SGHAT and CDR2 FQNNGV. For the CDR3, the DNA is TGTGCCAGCAGCCAAGACAGGAGTATAGGTGAAAAACTGTTTTTT. Translating it yields CASSQDRSIGEKLFF. Variable domain in full (rest from reference TRBV11-2 and TRBJ1-4): EAGVAQSPRYKIIEKRQSVAFWCNPISGHATLYWYQQILGQGPKLLIQFQNNGVVDDSQLPKDRFSAERLKGVDSTLKIQPAKLEDSAVYLCASSQDRSIGEKLFFGSGTQLSVL.

This sequence joins TRBV27 and TRBJ1-1; TRBD1 is a possible D gene (6 bases). CDR1 and CDR2 from the germline V gene are MNHEY and SMNVEV (reference sequence). The V and J ends lost 2 bases and 1 base respectively, with 20 bases between them. The CDR3 loop spans 18 amino acids. In nucleotides, the CDR3 is TGTGCCAGCAGTTTAAGGCCCCCTCGGACAGAATCGAACACTGAAGCTTTCTTT. This encodes CASSLRPPRTESNTEAFF.

The CDR3, as DNA: TGCGCCAGCAGCTTGGTACCCGCGGGTAGGGTCGGATACCACGAGCAGTACTTC. Translating it yields CASSLVPAGRVGYHEQYF. V usage is TRBV5-1 and J usage is TRBJ2-7; the D gene is possibly TRBD2 (5 bases). The V and J ends lost 0 bases and 5 bases respectively, with 24 bases between them. The CDR3 is 18 amino acids. Germline CDR1 SGHRS, CDR2 YFSETQ.

V usage is TRBV30 and J usage is TRBJ1-3, with D tentatively TRBD1 (5 bases). Trimming took 4 bases from V and 0 from J, leaving 13 bases between them. Per the germline V gene, CDR1 is GTSNPN and CDR2 is SVGIG (reference sequence). This CDR3 has 15 residues. CDR3 sequence reads: CAWTTGLDSGNTIYF. In nucleotides, the CDR3 is TGTGCCTGGACCACGGGACTTGACTCTGGAAACACCATATATTTT. Full variable domain (remainder filled in from reference TRBV30 and TRBJ1-3): SQTIHQWPATLVQPVGSPLSLECTVEGTSNPNLYWYRQAAGRGLQLLFYSVGIGQISSEVPQNLSASRPQDRQFILSSKKLLLSDSGFYLCAWTTGLDSGNTIYFGEGSWLTVV.

The DNA for the CDR3 is TGTGCCAGCACCGACCGAGACAGGGTAGTATCACCCCTCCACTTT. Protein sequence: CASTDRDRVVSPLHF. The V gene is TRBV11-2, the J gene TRBJ1-6, with TRBD1 matching 7 bases. CDR3 length: 15 residues. Trimming at V came to 7 bases and at J to 10 bases, leaving 13 bases not matched to a gene. CDR1 and CDR2 (germline): SGHAT, FQNNGV. The full variable domain, rest sourced from reference TRBV11-2 and TRBJ1-6, is EAGVAQSPRYKIIEKRQSVAFWCNPISGHATLYWYQQILGQGPKLLIQFQNNGVVDDSQLPKDRFSAERLKGVDSTLKIQPAKLEDSAVYLCASTDRDRVVSPLHFGNGTRLTVT.

The V call is TRBV7-9, the J call TRBJ1-3; D is uncertain. The CDR3 is 15 residues long. Germline V CDR1 and CDR2: SEHNR, FQNEAQ (reference sequence). V shed 6 bases and J shed 1 base, with 13 bases lying between them. The CDR3 is CASRGGQSSGNTIYF. Written as DNA, the CDR3 is TGTGCCAGCAGAGGTGGGCAGAGTTCTGGAAACACCATATATTTT.

This clone was detected only a few times. The chain couples TRBV2 to TRBJ2-7, with D perhaps TRBD1 (5 bases). Germline assignment: CDR1 SNHLY and CDR2 FYNNEI. V was trimmed by 5 bases and J by 2 bases, leaving 7 bases between them. The CDR3 contains 12 residues. The DNA of the CDR3 is TGTGCCAGCAGTAGGGGTACCTACGAGCAGTACTTC. As protein: CASSRGTYEQYF.

The chain recombines TRBV10-3 with TRBJ1-6; D is undetermined. The CDR3 covers 15 residues. Germline V lookup: CDR1 ENHRY, CDR2 SYGVKD. V lost 11 bases to trimming and J lost 7 bases, with 21 bases between them. CDR3 sequence reads: CAARGEGSRNSPLHF. The CDR3 nucleotides are TGTGCCGCCCGAGGCGAGGGTTCGCGAAATTCACCCCTCCACTTT.

This clone was detected only once. The chain has TRBV19 and TRBJ1-2, with 10 bases fitting TRBD1. Germline CDR1 and CDR2: LNHDA and SQIVND (reference sequence). This CDR3 has 18 amino acids. With 6 bases clipped from V and 4 bases from J, the junction kept 17 bases outside the gene matches. In DNA, the CDR3 is TGTGCCAGTAGGGGGGTTGGGACAGGGGCACCGATTCCCTATGGCTACACCTTC. It encodes CASRGVGTGAPIPYGYTF.

With respect to this clone: Compared with germline, one end of the junction differs, possibly owing to a read error. The chain uses TRBV15 and TRBJ2-5, with D maybe TRBD1 (6 bases). CDR3 length: 14 amino acids. CDR1 is LNHNV and CDR2 is YYDKDF in the germline V gene (reference sequence). CDR3 residues: CATRRDAQGKTQYF. The CDR3, as DNA: TGTGCCACCAGGAGAGATGCCCAGGGGAAGACCCAGTACTTC.

V usage is TRBV9 and J usage is TRBJ2-1, with 10 bases aligning to TRBD2. CDR3 length: 15 residues. Losses at the gene ends were 0 bases for V and 10 bases for J; bases not matched to a gene: 7. Per the germline V gene, CDR1 is SGDLS and CDR2 is YYNGEE. CDR3 coding DNA: TGTGCCAGCAGCGTAGATCAGCGGGAGGGCCGGGAGCAGTTCTTC. Protein sequence: CASSVDQREGREQFF.

CDR3 residues: CASRGGRVDQPQHF. The CDR3 DNA sequence: TGTGCCAGCAGGGGAGGCAGGGTAGATCAGCCCCAGCATTTT. The genes are TRBV2 and TRBJ1-5; a weak D match, TRBD1 (5 bases). V was cut by 6 bases and J by 5 bases, with 14 bases left in between. The CDR3 consists of 14 residues. Germline values: CDR1 SNHLY, CDR2 FYNNEI.

The genes are TRBV30 and TRBJ1-3; perhaps TRBD1 as D (5 bases). Germline CDR1 GTSNPN, CDR2 SVGIG (reference sequence). Deletions cut 3 bases from V and 2 bases from J, with 11 bases between. The CDR3 covers 14 residues. CDR3 DNA sequence: TGTGCCTGGAGCCCTACACAGGCTGGAAACACCATATATTTT. Its translation is CAWSPTQAGNTIYF.

V gene TRBV5-1 combines with J gene TRBJ1-2, with D possibly TRBD1 on 6 matching bases. CDR1 SGHRS and CDR2 YFSETQ come from the germline V gene. V lost 0 bases and J 2 bases, leaving 17 bases between the germline ends. This CDR3 spans 17 amino acids. CDR3 in amino acids: CASSLVGGEQHNYGYTF. The CDR3 region has the DNA TGCGCCAGCAGCTTGGTAGGGGGAGAACAACACAACTATGGCTACACCTTC.

This chain joins TRBV30 and TRBJ2-6; possibly TRBD1 for D (6 bases). The V end lost 0 bases, the J end lost 1 base, and 10 bases lay between the germline ends. CDR1 GTSNPN and CDR2 SVGIG come from the germline V gene (reference sequence). The CDR3 loop spans 16 amino acids. The CDR3 here is CAWSVLGASGANVLTF. The DNA for the CDR3 is TGTGCCTGGAGTGTATTGGGGGCATCTGGGGCCAACGTCCTGACTTTC.

The chain links TRBV7-9 to TRBJ1-4; D remains ambiguous. Germline loops: CDR1 SEHNR, CDR2 FQNEAQ (reference sequence). The CDR3 runs 15 residues. Trimming pared 5 bases from V and 0 bases from J, leaving 10 bases between. The CDR3 here is CASSPSGTTNEKLFF. The CDR3 DNA reads TGTGCCAGCAGCCCGTCGGGGACAACTAATGAAAAACTGTTTTTT.

The genes are TRBV6-1 and TRBJ1-2; 8 positions agree with TRBD1. The V gene's germline CDR1 is MNHNS and CDR2 SASEGT. After removal of 4 bases from V and 1 base from J, the junction contained 11 bases not matched to a gene. This CDR3 contains 17 residues. Written as DNA, the CDR3 is TGTGCCAGCAGTGGTCGGGACAGGCGGCAATTTAACTATGGCTACACCTTC. Protein: CASSGRDRRQFNYGYTF.

The V call is TRBV6-5, the J call TRBJ2-7; 8 nucleotides align to TRBD2. The CDR3 is 15 residues long. J was trimmed by 5 bases and V by 0 bases; bases with no gene match: 6. Germline loops: CDR1 MNHEY, CDR2 SVGAGI. The CDR3 sequence is CASSYSRAGVHEQYF. DNA for the CDR3: TGTGCCAGCAGTTACTCGAGAGCGGGGGTCCACGAGCAGTACTTC.

The rearrangement joins TRBV28 to TRBJ1-1; D gene ambiguous. The length of the CDR3 is 14 residues. Per germline, CDR1 MDHEN and CDR2 SYDVKM. V lost 5 bases to trimming and J lost 4 bases, with 14 bases between them. The CDR3 nucleotides are TGTGCCAGCAGTCCCCCCCCCGTCCGCACTGAAGCTTTCTTT. As protein: CASSPPPVRTEAFF.

This chain links TRBV27 with TRBJ2-1; 7 nucleotides line up with TRBD2. V trimming: 2 bases; J trimming: 12 bases; junction bases outside the gene matches: 10. CDR1 and CDR2 (germline): MNHEY, SMNVEV (reference sequence). The CDR3 is made up of 14 amino acids. CDR3: CASSLVSGRVGQFF. Here the CDR3 DNA reads TGTGCCAGCAGTTTAGTTAGCGGGCGAGTAGGGCAGTTCTTC.